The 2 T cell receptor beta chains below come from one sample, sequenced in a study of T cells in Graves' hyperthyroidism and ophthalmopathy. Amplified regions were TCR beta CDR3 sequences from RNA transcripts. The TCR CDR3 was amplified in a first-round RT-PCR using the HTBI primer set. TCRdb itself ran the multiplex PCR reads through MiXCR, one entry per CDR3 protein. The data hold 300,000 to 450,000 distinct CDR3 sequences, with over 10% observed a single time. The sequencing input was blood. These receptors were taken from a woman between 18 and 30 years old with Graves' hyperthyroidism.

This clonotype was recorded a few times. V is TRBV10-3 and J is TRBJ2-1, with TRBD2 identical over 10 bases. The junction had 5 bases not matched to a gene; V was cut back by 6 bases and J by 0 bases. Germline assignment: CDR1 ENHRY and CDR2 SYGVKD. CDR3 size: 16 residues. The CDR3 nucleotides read TGTGCCATCAGAAGCAGCGGGGGGGGCTCCTACAATGAGCAGTTCTTC. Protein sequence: CAIRSSGGGSYNEQFF.

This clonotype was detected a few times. In DNA, the CDR3 is TGTGCCAGCAGTTTATCGGCGGGACTTGCTAACACCGGGGAGCTGTTTTTT. It specifies CASSLSAGLANTGELFF. This chain links TRBV27 with TRBJ2-2, with D tentatively TRBD2 (6 bases). The CDR3 has 17 amino acids. The V gene lost 0 bases and the J gene lost 2 bases, with 13 bases spanning the gap. Per the germline V gene, CDR1 is MNHEY and CDR2 is SMNVEV (reference sequence).